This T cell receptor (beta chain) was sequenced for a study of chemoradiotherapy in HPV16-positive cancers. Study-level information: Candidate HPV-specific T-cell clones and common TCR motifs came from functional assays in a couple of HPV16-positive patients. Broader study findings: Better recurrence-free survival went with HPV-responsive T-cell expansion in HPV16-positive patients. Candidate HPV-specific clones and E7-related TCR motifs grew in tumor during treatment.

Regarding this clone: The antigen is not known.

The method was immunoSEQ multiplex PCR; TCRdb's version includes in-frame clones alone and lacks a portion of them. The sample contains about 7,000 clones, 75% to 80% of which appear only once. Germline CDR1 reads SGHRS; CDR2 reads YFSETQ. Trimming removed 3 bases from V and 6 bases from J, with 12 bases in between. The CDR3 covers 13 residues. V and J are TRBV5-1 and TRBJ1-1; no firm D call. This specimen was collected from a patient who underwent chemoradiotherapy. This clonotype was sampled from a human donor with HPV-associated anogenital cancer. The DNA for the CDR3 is TGCGCCAGCAGCTCGACGGTATTCGCTGAAGCTTTCTTT. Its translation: CASSSTVFAEAFF.